This T cell receptor (beta chain) is from a study of beta chain features in type 1 diabetes. Study information: There were 107,917,701 sorted cells examined across all samples.

The sequenced template was cDNA made from the entire isolated RNA. Here immunoSEQ multiplex PCR was the method, and the copy in TCRdb shows in-frame clones only, minus some. The sample holds 390,000 or so clones, about 14% seen once. Germline values: CDR1 SGHNT, CDR2 YYREEE (reference sequence). This CDR3 spans 18 amino acids. V gave up 4 bases and J gave up 6 bases; unmatched junction bases: 18. Findings and limits, study-wide: TCRB CDR3s from Type 1 diabetes patients were moderately but significantly shorter in all four CD4+ subsets. Fewer insertions but more deletions were seen at VDJ junctions in type 1 diabetes patients. The study notes PCR might favor shorter templates equally in patients and controls.

Concerning this clone itself: No antigen is known for it.

This chain joins TRBV5-4 and TRBJ2-7; 11 bases agree with TRBD2. The sequenced sample consisted of naive CD4+ T cells from blood. This TCR came from a man aged 25 to 40 in good health. The CDR3 reads CASSPGGEGLAGGGEQYV. The CDR3 region has the DNA TGTGCCAGCAGCCCTGGGGGGGAGGGCCTAGCGGGAGGTGGCGAGCAGTACGTC.